One and the same sample provided the 20 T cell receptor beta chains below, sequenced in a study of T cell clones after liver transplantation. Sequenced by immunoSEQ multiplex PCR; TCRdb stores in-frame clones only, minus some. The table has some 45,000 clones, about 86% seen once. Sample: CD4+ T cells from blood, taken 24 months after liver transplant. These receptors originate from a human patient who received a liver transplant. Some T cells could come from the graft donor.

This chain joins TRBV19 and TRBJ2-6; D is perhaps TRBD1 (5 bases). V lost 5 bases and J 2 bases, leaving 10 bases between the germline ends. The CDR3 contains 15 residues. In germline, CDR1 is LNHDA, CDR2 SQIVND (reference sequence). CDR3 nucleotides: TGTGCCAGTAGTGCACAGGAAGCTGGGGCCAACGTCCTGACTTTC. It yields the protein CASSAQEAGANVLTF.

The rearrangement joins TRBV7-2 to TRBJ1-1; possible D gene TRBD1, 5 bases. The length of the CDR3 is 14 residues. Germline V lookup: CDR1 SGHTA, CDR2 FQGNSA. V dropped 6 bases and J dropped 3 bases, with 14 bases sitting between them. CDR3 sequence reads: CASRRGSYDTEAFF. Here the CDR3 DNA reads TGTGCCAGCAGAAGGGGTTCTTACGACACTGAAGCTTTCTTT.

The V and J genes are TRBV5-1 and TRBJ2-3, with TRBD1 matching 8 bases. The germline gives CDR1 SGHRS, CDR2 YFSETQ. The CDR3 covers 16 residues. Trimming removed 0 bases from V and 2 bases from J; junction bases left unmatched: 5. The CDR3 DNA is TGCGCCAGCAGCTTGGATGGACAGGGACCCACAGATACGCAGTATTTT. Its translation: CASSLDGQGPTDTQYF.

The chain couples TRBV18 to TRBJ1-2, with 11 bases lining up with TRBD1. Germline V gene data show CDR1 as KGHSH and CDR2 as LQKENI. The J segment lost 8 bases and the V segment lost 3 bases, leaving 5 bases of the junction unmatched. This CDR3 has 14 amino acids. The CDR3 DNA reads as TGTGCCAGCTCACCGGACAGGGGGCGATGGGGCTACACCTTC. Translating gives CASSPDRGRWGYTF. Complete variable domain (other parts from reference TRBV18 and TRBJ1-2): NAGVMQNPRHLVRRRGQEARLRCSPMKGHSHVYWYRQLPEEGLKFMVYLQKENIIDESGMPKERFSAEFPKEGPSILRIQQVVRGDSAAYFCASSPDRGRWGYTFGSGTRLTVV.

This clone was detected only once. The V call is TRBV7-3, the J call TRBJ2-5; D is undetermined. The length of the CDR3 is 13 residues. Germline V gene sequence: CDR1 SGHTA, CDR2 FQGTGA. V was trimmed by 5 bases and J by 1 base, leaving 8 bases between them. CDR3 sequence (DNA): TGTGCCAGCAGCACCCTTCCCCAAGAGACCCAGTACTTC. Encoded protein: CASSTLPQETQYF.

V is TRBV28 and J is TRBJ1-4; no clear D. The germline V and J ends were trimmed by 1 base and 7 bases, with 4 bases remaining between them. This CDR3 comprises 12 residues. Germline lookup yields CDR1 MDHEN and CDR2 SYDVKM. In DNA form, the CDR3 reads TGTGCCAGCAGTTTATTAGGTGAAAAACTGTTTTTT. Its protein product is CASSLLGEKLFF.

The chain carries TRBV14 and TRBJ2-1, with TRBD2 matching 10 bases. CDR3 length equals 17 residues. The J segment lost 6 bases and the V segment lost 3 bases, leaving 11 bases of the junction unmatched. Germline V gene data show CDR1 as SGHDN and CDR2 as FVKESK. CDR3 region: CASSHVLAGSWGNEQFF. The CDR3 coding sequence is TGTGCCAGCAGCCATGTACTAGCGGGATCCTGGGGCAATGAGCAGTTCTTC.

The chain employs TRBV11-2 and TRBJ2-7; D not certain. Between the trimmed V and J ends, which lost 5 bases and 5 bases, there was a span of 16 bases. This CDR3 has 14 residues. Germline lookup yields CDR1 SGHAT and CDR2 FQNNGV. CDR3 nucleotide sequence: TGTGCCAGCAGCCAAGAGGCAACGGTCCACGAGCAGTACTTC. This codes for CASSQEATVHEQYF.

The V call is TRBV6-6, the J call TRBJ1-4, with D tentatively TRBD1 (6 bases). The CDR3 covers 14 residues. CDR1 MNHNY and CDR2 SVGAGI come from the germline V gene (reference sequence). V was trimmed by 5 bases and J by 8 bases, leaving 15 bases between them. This CDR3 reads CASSLTGRVEKLFF. Here the CDR3 DNA reads TGTGCCAGCAGTCTTACAGGGAGAGTCGAAAAACTGTTTTTT.

In nucleotides, the CDR3 is TGTGCCAGTAGTGTTACTAGCACGAACACCGGGGAGCTGTTTTTT. Residues: CASSVTSTNTGELFF. This chain uses TRBV19 with TRBJ2-2, with D perhaps matching TRBD2 (6 bases). V was trimmed by 5 bases and J by 0 bases, leaving 10 bases between them. The germline gives CDR1 LNHDA, CDR2 SQIVND (reference sequence). The CDR3 has 15 amino acids.

The chain has TRBV11-1 and TRBJ1-1; no clear D gene. V was pared by 1 base and J by 11 bases, with 26 bases between. Germline CDR1 is SGHAT and CDR2 is FQDESV (reference sequence). The CDR3 spans 17 residues. The CDR3 region is CASSLGAEIRALREAFF. CDR3 in DNA: TGTGCCAGCAGCTTAGGAGCCGAAATTCGCGCCCTTCGGGAGGCTTTCTTT.

This clone has a handful of counts. The chain recombines TRBV9 with TRBJ1-5; TRBD1 matches 9 bases. This CDR3 comprises 15 residues. The germline V gene has CDR1 SGDLS and CDR2 YYNGEE. Unmatched junction bases numbered 2, after V lost 3 bases and J lost 1 base. For the CDR3, the DNA is TGTGCCAGCAGCGAGGGACAGGGAAGCAATCAGCCCCAGCATTTT. Translation: CASSEGQGSNQPQHF.

V usage is TRBV28 and J usage is TRBJ1-2; TRBD1 aligns across 8 bases. Germline V CDR1 and CDR2: MDHEN, SYDVKM. V shed 5 bases, J shed 4 bases, and the junction held 6 bases outside the gene matches. The CDR3 loop spans 14 amino acids. CDR3 coding DNA: TGTGCCAGCAGTCCTGGGGACAGGCTCTATGGCTACACCTTC. Translating it yields CASSPGDRLYGYTF.

The rearrangement joins TRBV6-5 to TRBJ2-2, with 8 bases matching TRBD2. V shed 2 bases and J 5 bases; nucleotides not matched to a gene: 7. There are 16 residues in the CDR3. In germline, CDR1 is MNHEY, CDR2 SVGAGI. The CDR3 protein is CASSYLLAGHTGELFF. The CDR3 region has the DNA TGTGCCAGCAGTTACCTTCTAGCGGGCCATACCGGGGAGCTGTTTTTT.

This CDR3 reads CASSLDESEQFF. As DNA, the CDR3 is TGTGCCAGCAGCTTAGATGAGAGCGAGCAGTTCTTC. This rearrangement joins TRBV11-2 to TRBJ2-1; D ambiguous. Trimming cost V 0 bases and J 10 bases, with 7 bases left between them. CDR3 length: 12 residues. In germline, CDR1 is SGHAT, CDR2 FQNNGV.

The rearrangement joins TRBV30 to TRBJ1-5; no definite D call. The CDR3 is 13 residues long. The V end was cut by 0 bases, the J end by 1 base, with 4 bases between. Germline V gives CDR1 GTSNPN, CDR2 SVGIG (reference sequence). CDR3 amino acids: CAWSVLSNQPQHF. Written as DNA, the CDR3 is TGTGCCTGGAGTGTACTCAGCAATCAGCCCCAGCATTTT. Full variable domain (rest looked up from reference TRBV30 and TRBJ1-5): SQTIHQWPATLVQPVGSPLSLECTVEGTSNPNLYWYRQAAGRGLQLLFYSVGIGQISSEVPQNLSASRPQDRQFILSSKKLLLSDSGFYLCAWSVLSNQPQHFGDGTRLSIL.

The chain couples TRBV6-6 to TRBJ2-7; 7 nucleotides match TRBD2. J gave up 0 bases and V 4 bases, and 3 bases lay outside the gene matches. CDR1 and CDR2 from the germline V gene are MNHNY and SVGAGI (reference sequence). The length of the CDR3 is 14 residues. The CDR3 sequence is CASSSSGTSYEQYF. CDR3 bases: TGTGCCAGCAGTTCGAGCGGGACCTCCTACGAGCAGTACTTC.

The V gene is TRBV29-1, the J gene TRBJ2-7, with D unclear. The CDR3 totals 12 residues. V was clipped by 7 bases and J by 1 base, with 11 bases between them. Per the germline V gene, CDR1 is SQVTM and CDR2 is ANQGSEA. CDR3 amino acids: CSGTDGSYEQYF. CDR3 nucleotides: TGCAGCGGAACGGACGGGTCCTACGAGCAGTACTTC.

The chain carries TRBV21-1 and TRBJ2-7. TRBV21-1 is a known pseudogene. CDR3 length: 12 amino acids. CDR3 in amino acids: CASSALPYEQYF. The CDR3 DNA reads TGTGCCAGCAGCGCCTTACCCTACGAGCAGTACTTC.

The V and J genes are TRBV5-1 and TRBJ2-2; TRBD1 matches at 8 bases. Germline assignment: CDR1 SGHRS and CDR2 YFSETQ. V trimming: 3 bases; J trimming: 2 bases; junction bases outside the gene matches: 3. The CDR3 contains 15 residues. CDR3 DNA sequence: TGCGCCAGCAGCTCCGGGACAGGTAACACCGGGGAGCTGTTTTTT. It translates to CASSSGTGNTGELFF. Drawing the rest from reference TRBV5-1 and TRBJ2-2, the complete variable domain is KAGVTQTPRYLIKTRGQQVTLSCSPISGHRSVSWYQQTPGQGLQFLFEYFSETQRNKGNFPGRFSGRQFSNSRSEMNVSTLELGDSALYLCASSSGTGNTGELFFGEGSRLTVL.